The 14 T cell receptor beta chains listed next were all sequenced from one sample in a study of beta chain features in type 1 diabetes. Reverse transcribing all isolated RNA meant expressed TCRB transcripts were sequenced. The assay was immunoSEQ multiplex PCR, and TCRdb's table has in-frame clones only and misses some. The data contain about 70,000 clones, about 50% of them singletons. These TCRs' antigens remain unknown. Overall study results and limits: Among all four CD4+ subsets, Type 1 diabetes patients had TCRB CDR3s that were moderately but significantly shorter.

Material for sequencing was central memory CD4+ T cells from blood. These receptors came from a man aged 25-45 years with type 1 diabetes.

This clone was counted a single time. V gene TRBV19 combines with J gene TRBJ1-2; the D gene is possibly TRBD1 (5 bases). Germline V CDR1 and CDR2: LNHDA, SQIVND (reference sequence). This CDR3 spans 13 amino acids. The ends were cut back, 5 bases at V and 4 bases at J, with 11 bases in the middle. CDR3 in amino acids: CASSAQGSYGYTF. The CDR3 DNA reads TGTGCCAGTAGTGCCCAGGGCTCCTATGGCTACACCTTC.

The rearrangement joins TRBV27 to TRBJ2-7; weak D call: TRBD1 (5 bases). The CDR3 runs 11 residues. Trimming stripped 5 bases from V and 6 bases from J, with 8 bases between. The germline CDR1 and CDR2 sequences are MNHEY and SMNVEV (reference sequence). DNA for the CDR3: TGTGCCAGCAGTCAGGGAATCGAGCAGTACTTC. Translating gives CASSQGIEQYF.

For the CDR3, the DNA is TGTGCCAGCAGCCCGCGTAACGGGTGGGACTATGGCTACACCTTC. It translates to CASSPRNGWDYGYTF. The rearrangement links TRBV11-3 to TRBJ1-2; no clear D gene. Trimming took off 5 bases at V and 3 bases at J, with 16 bases between the two ends. Germline V gene sequence: CDR1 SGHNT, CDR2 YENEEA. The CDR3 spans 15 residues.

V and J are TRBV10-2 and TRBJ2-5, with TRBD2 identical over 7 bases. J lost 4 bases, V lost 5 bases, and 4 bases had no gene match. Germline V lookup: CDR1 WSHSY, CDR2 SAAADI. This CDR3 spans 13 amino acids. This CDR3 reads CASSQAGRETQYF. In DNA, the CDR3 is TGCGCCAGCAGTCAAGCGGGACGAGAGACCCAGTACTTC.

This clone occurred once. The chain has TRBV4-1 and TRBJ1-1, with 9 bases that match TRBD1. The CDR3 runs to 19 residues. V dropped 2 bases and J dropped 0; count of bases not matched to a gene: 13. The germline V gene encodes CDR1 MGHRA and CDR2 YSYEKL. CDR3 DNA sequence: TGCGCCAGCAGCCAACGGGGGCCGGGACAGGGTCGACTGAACACTGAAGCTTTCTTT. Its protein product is CASSQRGPGQGRLNTEAFF.

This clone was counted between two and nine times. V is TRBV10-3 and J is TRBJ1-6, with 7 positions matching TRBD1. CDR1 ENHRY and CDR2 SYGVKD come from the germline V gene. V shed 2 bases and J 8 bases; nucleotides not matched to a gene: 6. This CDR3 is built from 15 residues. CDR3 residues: CAISEEAGGDSPLHF. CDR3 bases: TGTGCCATCAGTGAGGAGGCAGGGGGTGATTCACCCCTCCACTTT.

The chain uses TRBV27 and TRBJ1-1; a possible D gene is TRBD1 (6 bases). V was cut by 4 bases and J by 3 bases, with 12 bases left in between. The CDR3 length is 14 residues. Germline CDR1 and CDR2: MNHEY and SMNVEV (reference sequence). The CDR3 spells CASSYTGLDTEAFF. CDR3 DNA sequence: TGTGCCAGCAGTTACACAGGGTTGGACACTGAAGCTTTCTTT.

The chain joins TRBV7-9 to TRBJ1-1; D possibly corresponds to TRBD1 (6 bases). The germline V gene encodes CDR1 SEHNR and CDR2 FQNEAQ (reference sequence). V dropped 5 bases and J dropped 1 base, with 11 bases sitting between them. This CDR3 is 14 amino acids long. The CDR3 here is CASSPNRENTEAFF. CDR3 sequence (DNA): TGTGCCAGCAGCCCCAACAGGGAGAACACTGAAGCTTTCTTT.

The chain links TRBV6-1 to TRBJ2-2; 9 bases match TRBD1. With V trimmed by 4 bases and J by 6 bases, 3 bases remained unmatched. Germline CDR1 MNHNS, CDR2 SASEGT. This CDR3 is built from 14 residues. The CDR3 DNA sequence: TGTGCCAGCAGTGGGACAGGGGAGGCCGGGGAGCTGTTTTTT. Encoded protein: CASSGTGEAGELFF.

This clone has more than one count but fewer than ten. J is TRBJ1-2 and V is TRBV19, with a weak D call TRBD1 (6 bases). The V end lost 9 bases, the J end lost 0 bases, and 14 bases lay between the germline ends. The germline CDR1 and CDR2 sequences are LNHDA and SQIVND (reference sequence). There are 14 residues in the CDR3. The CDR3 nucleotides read TGTGCCAGCACTGACAGGCCGCCTAACTATGGCTACACCTTC. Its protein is CASTDRPPNYGYTF.

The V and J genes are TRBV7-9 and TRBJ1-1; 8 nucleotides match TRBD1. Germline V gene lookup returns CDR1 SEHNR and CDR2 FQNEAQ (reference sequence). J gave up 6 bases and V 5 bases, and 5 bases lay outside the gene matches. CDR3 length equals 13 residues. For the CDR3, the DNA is TGTGCCAGCAGCCTATTACAGGGGGCTGAAGCTTTCTTT. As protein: CASSLLQGAEAFF.

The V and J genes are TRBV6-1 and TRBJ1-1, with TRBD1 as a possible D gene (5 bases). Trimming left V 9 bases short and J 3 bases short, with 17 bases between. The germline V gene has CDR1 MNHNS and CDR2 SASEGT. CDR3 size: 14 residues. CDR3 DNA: TGTGCCAGTCTGGAGCAGGGCAGGGACACTGAAGCTTTCTTT. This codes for CASLEQGRDTEAFF.

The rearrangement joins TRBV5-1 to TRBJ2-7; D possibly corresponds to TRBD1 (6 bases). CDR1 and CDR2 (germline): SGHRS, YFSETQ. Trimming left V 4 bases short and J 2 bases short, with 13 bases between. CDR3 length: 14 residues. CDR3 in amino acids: CASSVGQKTYEQYF. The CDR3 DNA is TGCGCCAGCAGCGTTGGACAGAAGACCTACGAGCAGTACTTC.

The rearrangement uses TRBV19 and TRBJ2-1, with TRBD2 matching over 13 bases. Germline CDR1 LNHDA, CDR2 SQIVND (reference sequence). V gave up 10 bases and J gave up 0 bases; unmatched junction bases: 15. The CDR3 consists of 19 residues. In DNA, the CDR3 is TGTGCCACCCGTTCGGGACTAGCGGGACGATATGCCTCCTACAATGAGCAGTTCTTC. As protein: CATRSGLAGRYASYNEQFF.